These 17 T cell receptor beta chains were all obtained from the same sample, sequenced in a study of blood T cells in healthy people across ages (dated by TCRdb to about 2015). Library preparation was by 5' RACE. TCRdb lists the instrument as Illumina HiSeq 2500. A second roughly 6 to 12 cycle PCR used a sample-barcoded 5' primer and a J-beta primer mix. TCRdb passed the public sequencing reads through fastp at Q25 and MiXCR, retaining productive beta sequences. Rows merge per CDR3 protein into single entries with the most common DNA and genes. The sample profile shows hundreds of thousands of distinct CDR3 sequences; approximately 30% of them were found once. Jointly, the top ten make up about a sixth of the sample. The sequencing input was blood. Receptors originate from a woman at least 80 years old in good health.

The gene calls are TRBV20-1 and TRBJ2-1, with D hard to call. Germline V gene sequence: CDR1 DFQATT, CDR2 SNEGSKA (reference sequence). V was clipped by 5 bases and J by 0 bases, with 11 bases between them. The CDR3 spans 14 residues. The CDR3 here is CSAVARSSYNEQFF. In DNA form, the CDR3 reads TGCAGTGCTGTCGCAAGGAGCTCCTACAATGAGCAGTTCTTC.

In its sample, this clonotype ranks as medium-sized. CDR3 amino acids: CASKGEDYGYTF. As DNA, the CDR3 is TGTGCCAGCAAGGGGGAAGACTATGGCTACACCTTC. V gene TRBV27 combines with J gene TRBJ1-2; possibly TRBD1 for D (6 bases). Trimming pared 7 bases from V and 3 bases from J, leaving 9 bases between. The CDR3 is 12 residues long. Germline V lookup: CDR1 MNHEY, CDR2 SMNVEV (reference sequence).

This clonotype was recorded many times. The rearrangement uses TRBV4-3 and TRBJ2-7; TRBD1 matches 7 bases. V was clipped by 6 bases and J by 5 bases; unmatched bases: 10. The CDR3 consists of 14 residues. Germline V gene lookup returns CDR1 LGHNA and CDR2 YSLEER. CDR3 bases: TGCGCCAGCAGTAACGCCGGGACAGCGAACGAGCAGTACTTC. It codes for CASSNAGTANEQYF.

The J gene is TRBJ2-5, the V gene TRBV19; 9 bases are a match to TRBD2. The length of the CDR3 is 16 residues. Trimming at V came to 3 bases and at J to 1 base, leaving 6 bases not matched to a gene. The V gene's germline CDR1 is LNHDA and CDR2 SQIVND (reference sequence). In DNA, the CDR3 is TGTGCCAGTAGTATGGGACTAGCTGTTATCCAAGAGACCCAGTACTTC. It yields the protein CASSMGLAVIQETQYF.

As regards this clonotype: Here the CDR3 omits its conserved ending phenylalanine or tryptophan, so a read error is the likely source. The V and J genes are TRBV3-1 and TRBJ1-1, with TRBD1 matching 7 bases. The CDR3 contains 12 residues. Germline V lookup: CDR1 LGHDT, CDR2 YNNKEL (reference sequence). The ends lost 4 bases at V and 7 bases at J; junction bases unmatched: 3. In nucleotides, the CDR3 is TGTGCCAGCAGCCTACAGGGGAATGAAGCTTTCTCT. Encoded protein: CASSLQGNEAFS.

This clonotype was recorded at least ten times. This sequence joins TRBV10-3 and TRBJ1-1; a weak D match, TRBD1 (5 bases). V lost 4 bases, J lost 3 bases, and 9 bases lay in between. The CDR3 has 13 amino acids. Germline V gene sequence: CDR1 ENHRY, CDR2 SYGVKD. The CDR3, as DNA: TGTGCCATCAGTGGGGGGAGGGACACTGAAGCTTTCTTT. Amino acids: CAISGGRDTEAFF.

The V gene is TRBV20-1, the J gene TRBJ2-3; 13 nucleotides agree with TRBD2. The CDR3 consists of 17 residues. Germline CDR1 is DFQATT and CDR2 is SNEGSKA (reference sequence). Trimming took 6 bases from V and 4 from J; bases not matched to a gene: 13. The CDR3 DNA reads TGCAGTGCCACCCGACTAGCGGGAGGATCGAGAGCAGATACGCAGTATTTT. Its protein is CSATRLAGGSRADTQYF.

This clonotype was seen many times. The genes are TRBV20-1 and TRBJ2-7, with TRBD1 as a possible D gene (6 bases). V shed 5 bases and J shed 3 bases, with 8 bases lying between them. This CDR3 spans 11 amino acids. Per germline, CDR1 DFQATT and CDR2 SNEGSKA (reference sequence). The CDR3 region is CSAGTFYEQYF. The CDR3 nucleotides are TGCAGTGCTGGGACATTCTACGAGCAGTACTTC.

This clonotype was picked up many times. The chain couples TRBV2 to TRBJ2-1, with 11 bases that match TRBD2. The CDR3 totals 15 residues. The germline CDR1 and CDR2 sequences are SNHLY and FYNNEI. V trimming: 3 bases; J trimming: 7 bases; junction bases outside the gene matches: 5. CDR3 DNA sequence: TGTGCCAGCAGTGAGGCGGGACTAGCGGTGAATGAGCAGTTCTTC. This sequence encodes CASSEAGLAVNEQFF. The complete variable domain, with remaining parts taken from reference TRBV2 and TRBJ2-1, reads EPEVTQTPSHQVTQMGQEVILRCVPISNHLYFYWYRQILGQKVEFLVSFYNNEISEKSEIFDDQFSVERPDGSNFTLKIRSTKLEDSAMYFCASSEAGLAVNEQFFGPGTRLTVL.

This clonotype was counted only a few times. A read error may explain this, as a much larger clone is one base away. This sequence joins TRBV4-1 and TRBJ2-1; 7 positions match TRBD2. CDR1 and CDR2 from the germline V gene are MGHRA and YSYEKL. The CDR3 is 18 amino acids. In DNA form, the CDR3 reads TGCGCCAGCGGCCAAGATTACGGAGGAGCGGGGCGTTACAATGAGCAGTTCTTC. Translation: CASGQDYGGAGRYNEQFF.

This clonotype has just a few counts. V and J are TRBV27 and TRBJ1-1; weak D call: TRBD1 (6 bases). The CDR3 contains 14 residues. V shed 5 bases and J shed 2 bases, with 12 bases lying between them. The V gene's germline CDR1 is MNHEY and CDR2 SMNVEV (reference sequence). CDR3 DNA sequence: TGTGCCAGCAGTAGGAGGGGGGACAACACTGAAGCTTTCTTT. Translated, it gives CASSRRGDNTEAFF.

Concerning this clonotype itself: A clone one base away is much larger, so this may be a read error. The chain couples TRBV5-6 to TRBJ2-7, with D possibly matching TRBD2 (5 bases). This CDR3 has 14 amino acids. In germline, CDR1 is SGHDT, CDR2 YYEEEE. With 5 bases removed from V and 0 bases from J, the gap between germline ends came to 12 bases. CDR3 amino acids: CASRRTGLSYEQYF. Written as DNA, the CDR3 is TGTGCCAGCAGGCGGACTGGTCTCTCCTACGAGCAGTACTTC.

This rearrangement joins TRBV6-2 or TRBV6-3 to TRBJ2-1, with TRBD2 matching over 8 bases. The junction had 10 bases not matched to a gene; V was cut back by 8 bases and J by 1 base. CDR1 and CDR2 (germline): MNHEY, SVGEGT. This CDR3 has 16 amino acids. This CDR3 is CASLGLAGRSYNEQFF. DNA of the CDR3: TGTGCCAGCCTGGGGTTAGCGGGGAGATCCTACAATGAGCAGTTCTTC.

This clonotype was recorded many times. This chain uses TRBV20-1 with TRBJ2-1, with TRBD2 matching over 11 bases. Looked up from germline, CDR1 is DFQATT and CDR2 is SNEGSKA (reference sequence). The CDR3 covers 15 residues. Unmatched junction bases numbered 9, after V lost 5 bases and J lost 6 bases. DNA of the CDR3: TGCAGTGCTGAGCTAGCGGGGGGAAGATCCAATGAGCAGTTCTTC. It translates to CSAELAGGRSNEQFF.

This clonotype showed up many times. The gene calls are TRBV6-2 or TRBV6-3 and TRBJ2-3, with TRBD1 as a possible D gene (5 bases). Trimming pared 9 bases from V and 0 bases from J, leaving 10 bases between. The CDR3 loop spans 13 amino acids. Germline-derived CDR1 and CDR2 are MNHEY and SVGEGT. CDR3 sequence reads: CARKTGSTDTQYF. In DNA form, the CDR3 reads TGTGCCAGAAAAACAGGAAGCACAGATACGCAGTATTTT.

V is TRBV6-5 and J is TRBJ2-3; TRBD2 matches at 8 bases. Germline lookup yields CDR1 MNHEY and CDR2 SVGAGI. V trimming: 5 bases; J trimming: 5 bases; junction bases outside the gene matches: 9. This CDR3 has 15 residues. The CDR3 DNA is TGTGCCAGCAGTAGACGGGGTAGCGGGAAAGATACGCAGTATTTT. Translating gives CASSRRGSGKDTQYF.

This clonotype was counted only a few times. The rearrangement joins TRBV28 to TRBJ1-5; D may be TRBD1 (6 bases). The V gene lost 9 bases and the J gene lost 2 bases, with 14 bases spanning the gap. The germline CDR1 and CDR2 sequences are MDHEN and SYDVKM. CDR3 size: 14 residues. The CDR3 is CASGSQGGNQPQHF. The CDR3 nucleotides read TGTGCCAGTGGGTCACAGGGAGGCAATCAGCCCCAGCATTTT.